Listed here is a single T cell receptor beta chain. Data came from immunoSEQ multiplex PCR; TCRdb stores just in-frame clones and leaves some out. This table has 65,000 to 70,000 clones, roughly 87% appearing once. This record belongs to a study of blood T cell repertoires in COVID-19. The CDR3 is made up of 16 amino acids. V dropped 1 base and J dropped 4; count of bases not matched to a gene: 9. The chain combines TRBV23-1 with TRBJ2-7; 8 nucleotides match TRBD1. TRBV23-1 is identified as an open reading frame with a role that is uncertain. The material sequenced was peripheral blood. This TCR was sampled from a man older than 75 with acute or convalescent COVID-19. The CDR3 DNA is TGCGCCAGCAGTCAATTTCGGACAGGGAGGAGGTACGAGCAGTACTTC. It encodes CASSQFRTGRRYEQYF.